This record concerns one TCR beta chain sequence. What it binds is not known. This entry is derived from a study of T cell repertoires in cytomegalovirus infection. One entry per CDR3 protein results from TCRdb running MiXCR on the reads. The sample yields 640,000 or so distinct CDR3 sequences, approximately 33% seen once. In germline, CDR1 is KGHSH, CDR2 LQKENI. The trim removed 0 bases at V and 8 bases at J, leaving 4 bases unmatched. This CDR3 region has 16 residues. This chain joins TRBV18 and TRBJ2-1; TRBD2 agrees at 13 bases. This clonotype was obtained from a human donor in good health (CMV status not recorded). Some clones in this sample may be carry-over from other donors' samples. The sequencing used cultured PBMCs, collected from culture after CMV antigen stimulation. The CDR3 nucleotides are TGTGCCAGCTCACCACCGGGACTAGCGGGGCGGGATGAGCAGTTCTTC. Encoded protein: CASSPPGLAGRDEQFF.